Here is one T cell receptor (beta chain) with its context. The antigen remains undetermined. This sample was taken from a study of blood T cells in healthy people across ages. V shed 0 bases and J 2 bases; nucleotides not matched to a gene: 8. The germline CDR1 and CDR2 sequences are SGHRS and YFSETQ. CDR3 length equals 16 residues. The use of a sample-barcoded 5' primer and a J-beta primer mix characterized a second PCR of about 6 to 12 cycles. The authors tagged each cDNA molecule using a template-switch adaptor with 12 random nucleotides. From the 5' RACE reads, TCRdb called clonotypes with MiXCR, one entry per CDR3 protein. The data show around 800,000 distinct CDR3 sequences, around half seen once. Study conclusions and caveats: A conclusive naive versus antigen-experienced comparison was prevented by the unsorted PBMCs.

This receptor was taken from an elderly man in good health. The specimen sequenced was blood. The V call is TRBV5-1, the J call TRBJ2-7; 7 nucleotides align to TRBD1. DNA for the CDR3: TGCGCCAGCAGCTTGGGTAGTAGGACAGGTCCCTACGAGCAGTACTTC. Protein: CASSLGSRTGPYEQYF.